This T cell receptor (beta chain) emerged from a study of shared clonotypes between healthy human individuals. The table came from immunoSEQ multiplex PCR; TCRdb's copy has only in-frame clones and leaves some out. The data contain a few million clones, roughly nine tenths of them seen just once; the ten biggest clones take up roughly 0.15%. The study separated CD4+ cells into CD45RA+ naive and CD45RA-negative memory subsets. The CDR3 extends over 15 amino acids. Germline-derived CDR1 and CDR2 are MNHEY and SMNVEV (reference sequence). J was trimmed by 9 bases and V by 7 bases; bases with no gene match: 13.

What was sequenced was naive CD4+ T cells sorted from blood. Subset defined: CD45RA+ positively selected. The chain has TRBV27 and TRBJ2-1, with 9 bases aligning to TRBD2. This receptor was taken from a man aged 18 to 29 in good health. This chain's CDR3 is CASTKALAGTVEQFF. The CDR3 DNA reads TGTGCCAGCACCAAGGCGCTAGCGGGGACGGTTGAGCAGTTCTTC.